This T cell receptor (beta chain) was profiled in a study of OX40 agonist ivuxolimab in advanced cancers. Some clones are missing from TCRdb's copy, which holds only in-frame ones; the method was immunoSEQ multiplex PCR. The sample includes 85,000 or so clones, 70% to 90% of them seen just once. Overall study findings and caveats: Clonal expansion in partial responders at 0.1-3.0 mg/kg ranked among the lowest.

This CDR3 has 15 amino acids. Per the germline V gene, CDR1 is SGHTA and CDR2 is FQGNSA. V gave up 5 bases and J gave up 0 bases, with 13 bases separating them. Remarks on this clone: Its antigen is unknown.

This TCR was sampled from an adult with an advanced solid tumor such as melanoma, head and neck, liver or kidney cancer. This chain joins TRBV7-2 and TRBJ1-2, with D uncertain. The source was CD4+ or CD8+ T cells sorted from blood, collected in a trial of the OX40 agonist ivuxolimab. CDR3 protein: CASSPKSLSNYGYTF. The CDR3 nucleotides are TGTGCCAGCAGCCCCAAATCGCTTTCTAACTATGGCTACACCTTC.